These 7 T cell receptor beta chains originate from one sample sequenced in a study of T-cell reconstitution after alpha-beta-depleted transplantation in children. Molecular barcoding with unique molecular identifiers was used for the TCRbeta library. Each CDR3 protein gets one entry after TCRdb re-called the PCR reads with MiXCR. The profile shows around 670,000 distinct CDR3 sequences, about 12% of them singletons. The material sequenced was PBMCs, taken before TCRalphabeta/CD19-depleted stem cell transplant. All receptors derive from a girl aged 2-10 years with congenital amegakaryocytic thrombocytopenia, due to receive a stem cell transplant.

The V and J genes are TRBV11-3 and TRBJ2-1; 7 bases are a match to TRBD2. Germline trimming cut 2 bases from V and 0 bases from J; bases unmatched to any gene: 4. The germline V gene encodes CDR1 SGHNT and CDR2 YENEEA. The CDR3 is made up of 16 amino acids. The CDR3 DNA reads as TGTGCCAGCAGCTTATTCGGGACTACCTCCTACAATGAGCAGTTCTTC. Translated: CASSLFGTTSYNEQFF.

This chain uses TRBV20-1 with TRBJ2-1; 15 bases match TRBD2. Trimming cost V 6 bases and J 8 bases; bases outside gene matches: 5. The CDR3 is made up of 14 amino acids. CDR1 is DFQATT and CDR2 is SNEGSKA in the germline V gene (reference sequence). The CDR3 region is CSAAGTSGRYEQFF. The CDR3 nucleotides are TGCAGTGCCGCCGGGACTAGCGGGAGGTATGAGCAGTTCTTC.

This clonotype was picked up a small number of times. The chain carries TRBV20-1 and TRBJ2-5; 12 nucleotides match TRBD2. The CDR3 covers 16 residues. V lost 6 bases, J lost 5 bases, and 13 bases stayed unmatched. From germline, CDR1 is DFQATT and CDR2 SNEGSKA (reference sequence). The CDR3 is CSASLGLAGSVETQYF. The CDR3 DNA sequence: TGCAGTGCGAGCCTAGGACTAGCGGGATCGGTGGAGACCCAGTACTTC.

This clonotype turned up a few times. The V call is TRBV28, the J call TRBJ2-7; tentative D call: TRBD2 (5 bases). CDR1 and CDR2 from the germline V gene are MDHEN and SYDVKM. Trimming cost V 7 bases and J 4 bases, with 17 bases left between them. This CDR3 comprises 14 residues. CDR3 sequence: CASTEGPSQYEQYF. The CDR3 DNA is TGTGCCAGCACCGAGGGCCCTAGCCAATACGAGCAGTACTTC.

This clonotype appeared many times. The J gene is TRBJ2-1, the V gene TRBV7-2, with D perhaps matching TRBD2 (5 bases). CDR3 length: 14 residues. V gave up 5 bases and J gave up 4 bases, with 12 bases separating them. Looked up from germline, CDR1 is SGHTA and CDR2 is FQGNSA. The CDR3 DNA reads as TGTGCCAGCAGCCCAGAGGGAAGATACAATGAGCAGTTCTTC. Protein: CASSPEGRYNEQFF.

This clonotype was seen only a few times. The genes are TRBV7-6 and TRBJ2-2; D is ambiguous. V lost 2 bases to trimming and J lost 2 bases, with 12 bases between them. The germline V gene encodes CDR1 SGHVS and CDR2 FNYEAQ. This CDR3 region has 16 residues. The CDR3 DNA sequence: TGTGCCAGCAGCTTACACATACCGATTAACACCGGGGAGCTGTTTTTT. It is translated as CASSLHIPINTGELFF. Full variable domain (outside the CDR3, taken from reference TRBV7-6 and TRBJ2-2): GAGVSQSPRYKVTKRGQDVALRCDPISGHVSLYWYRQALGQGPEFLTYFNYEAQQDKSGLPNDRFSAERPEGSISTLTIQRTEQRDSAMYRCASSLHIPINTGELFFGEGSRLTVL.

This clonotype appeared a few times. The gene calls are TRBV12-3 or TRBV12-4 and TRBJ2-7; the D gene is possibly TRBD2 (6 bases). There are 16 residues in the CDR3. Trimming removed 0 bases from V and 2 bases from J, with 14 bases in between. The CDR3 here is CASSLAEGIWTYEQYF. DNA of the CDR3: TGTGCCAGCAGTTTAGCGGAGGGGATATGGACCTACGAGCAGTACTTC.